This T cell receptor beta chain came from a study of blood T cell repertoires in COVID-19. The wider study: Sites across the United States, Italy and Spain contributed samples from acute and convalescent COVID-19.

V dropped 3 bases and J dropped 4; count of bases not matched to a gene: 12. CDR3 length: 18 residues. The germline V gene has CDR1 SEHNR and CDR2 FQNEAQ (reference sequence). Clones were sequenced by immunoSEQ multiplex PCR, and TCRdb holds only the in-frame ones, with some missing. The sample holds 350,000 to 550,000 clones; about 85% are singletons and the top ten take roughly 2%. The receptor's source is a woman aged 18-29 years with acute COVID-19. The chain employs TRBV7-9 and TRBJ2-6, with TRBD1 matching 7 bases. Sequences were obtained from PBMCs or T cells enriched from blood (not recorded which). The CDR3 here is CASSLGSLQGSGANVLTF. CDR3 DNA: TGTGCCAGCAGCTTGGGGTCTCTACAGGGGTCCGGGGCCAACGTCCTGACTTTC.